This record looks at one T cell receptor beta chain sequence and its context. Its antigen remains unknown. The sample belongs to a study of CD4 T cells in relation to SARS-CoV-2 and coronaviruses. Study at large: The HLA restriction of the shared crossreactive spike epitopes was mapped.

Germline loops: CDR1 SGDLS, CDR2 YYNGEE. CDR3 length: 14 residues. Trimming took 4 bases from V and 3 from J; bases not matched to a gene: 5. General study results and limits: Roughly 69% of donors had memory CD4+ clonotypes crossrecognizing SARS-CoV-2 and common cold coronavirus spike. No crossreactivity against non-spike viral proteins was tested here.

Naive and memory CD4+ T cell DNA was deep-sequenced without culture. Clones were read by immunoSEQ multiplex PCR, and TCRdb kept only the in-frame ones, dropping some. In the table there are 50,000 to 70,000 clones, under 95% of which are singletons. The TCR originated in an adult with COVID-19. The chain couples TRBV9 to TRBJ2-3, with 7 bases aligning to TRBD1. The material sequenced was naive CD4+ T cells from PBMCs. Stated subset: naive CD4+ T cells isolated by negative enrichment. Here the CDR3 reads CASSPRQGTDTQYF. DNA of the CDR3: TGTGCCAGCAGCCCGAGACAGGGAACAGATACGCAGTATTTT.